The 20 T cell receptor beta chains reported below all come from one sample, sequenced in a study of cytomegalovirus exposure and HLA in healthy donors. 60 Vbeta and 13 Jbeta primers were used in PCR. Here immunoSEQ multiplex PCR was the method, and the copy in TCRdb shows in-frame clones only, minus some. The sample records 200,000 or so clones, around 86% being singletons. Sequencing was carried out using PBMCs. The receptors shown here come from a woman aged 18-29 years in good health and CMV-seronegative.

V and J are TRBV2 and TRBJ1-5; 10 bases map to TRBD1. J was trimmed by 0 bases and V by 6 bases; bases with no gene match: 14. The CDR3 length is 19 residues. From germline, CDR1 is SNHLY and CDR2 FYNNEI. CDR3 region: CASSLLGQGGLLSNQPQHF. DNA of the CDR3: TGTGCCAGCAGCCTATTAGGACAGGGGGGGCTTCTTAGCAATCAGCCCCAGCATTTT.

The chain uses TRBV19 and TRBJ1-1; maybe TRBD1 (5 bases). The germline V gene encodes CDR1 LNHDA and CDR2 SQIVND (reference sequence). There are 13 residues in the CDR3. V lost 3 bases, J lost 4 bases, and 9 bases lay in between. The CDR3 loop reads CASSIRASTEAFF. The CDR3 DNA is TGTGCCAGTAGTATCAGGGCTTCCACTGAAGCTTTCTTT.

The rearrangement links TRBV19 to TRBJ1-5, with 9 nucleotides matching TRBD1. The V gene's germline CDR1 is LNHDA and CDR2 SQIVND (reference sequence). This CDR3 region has 16 residues. Trimming at V came to 4 bases and at J to 1 base, leaving 5 bases not matched to a gene. The CDR3 nucleotides read TGTGCCAGTAGTAATCCGGACAGGGGCAGCAATCAGCCCCAGCATTTT. As protein: CASSNPDRGSNQPQHF.

This clone was detected once. The genes are TRBV15 and TRBJ2-7; the match to TRBD1 covers 8 bases. Germline-derived CDR1 and CDR2 are LNHNV and YYDKDF (reference sequence). Trimming removed 1 base from V and 1 base from J; junction bases left unmatched: 3. This CDR3 region has 15 residues. DNA for the CDR3: TGTGCCACCAGCAGAGCCAGGGGGCTATCCTACGAGCAGTACTTC. Amino acid sequence: CATSRARGLSYEQYF.

This chain links TRBV18 with TRBJ2-5; 11 nucleotides line up with TRBD2. The CDR3 is 19 amino acids. In germline, CDR1 is KGHSH, CDR2 LQKENI. V was clipped by 0 bases and J by 7 bases; unmatched bases: 16. CDR3 nucleotides: TGTGCCAGCTCACCACCGATCGGGTCGACTAGCGGGGTGAAAGGGACCCAGTACTTC. Amino acid sequence: CASSPPIGSTSGVKGTQYF.

V is TRBV9 and J is TRBJ1-2; 10 bases map to TRBD1. Germline V lookup: CDR1 SGDLS, CDR2 YYNGEE. V lost 6 bases, J lost 3 bases, and 5 bases stayed unmatched. The CDR3 contains 14 residues. CDR3 amino acids: CASTDRGQDYGYTF. The CDR3 DNA reads TGTGCCAGCACCGACAGGGGGCAAGACTATGGCTACACCTTC.

This clone appeared a few times. CDR3 amino acids: CASSTGTPRGYTF. For the CDR3, the DNA is TGTGCCAGCAGCACAGGGACACCGAGAGGCTACACCTTC. The chain combines TRBV7-9 with TRBJ1-2, with D possibly being TRBD1 (6 bases). The germline CDR1 and CDR2 sequences are SEHNR and FQNEAQ (reference sequence). CDR3 length: 13 residues. V was pared by 5 bases and J by 8 bases, with 15 bases between.

This chain connects TRBV6-5 to TRBJ2-7, with 7 bases lining up with TRBD1. CDR3 length: 15 amino acids. V shed 7 bases, J shed 2 bases, and the junction held 11 bases outside the gene matches. From germline, CDR1 is MNHEY and CDR2 SVGAGI. CDR3 residues: CASTLLDRSPYEQYF. The CDR3 bases are TGTGCCAGCACCCTACTGGACAGGTCTCCCTACGAGCAGTACTTC.

The chain recombines TRBV5-1 with TRBJ2-7; the D gene is possibly TRBD2 (6 bases). The germline CDR1 and CDR2 sequences are SGHRS and YFSETQ. V was shortened by 3 bases and J by 6 bases, with 19 bases between the two germline ends. The CDR3 is 15 residues long. The CDR3 nucleotides read TGCGCCAGCAGCTCGGAGTGGAGGGGTAGGCTCGAGCAGTACTTC. The encoded protein is CASSSEWRGRLEQYF.

V is TRBV25-1 and J is TRBJ2-3; maybe TRBD1 (5 bases). Germline CDR1 reads MGHDK; CDR2 reads SYGVNS. This CDR3 has 13 residues. Trimming shortened V by 6 bases and J by 4 bases, and 11 bases separated the two germline ends. This CDR3 is CASSLGASDTQYF. Here the CDR3 DNA reads TGTGCCAGCAGCCTAGGGGCATCAGATACGCAGTATTTT.

The chain recombines TRBV19 with TRBJ2-7, with 10 positions matching TRBD1. Germline CDR1 reads LNHDA; CDR2 reads SQIVND (reference sequence). This CDR3 comprises 15 residues. Trimming took 8 bases from V and 3 from J; bases not matched to a gene: 10. As DNA, the CDR3 is TGTGCCAGTCATCAAACGGGACAGGGGCACTACGAGCAGTACTTC. As protein: CASHQTGQGHYEQYF.

This clone has just a few counts. The chain is built from TRBV7-6 and TRBJ1-1; D gene unclear. CDR1 is SGHVS and CDR2 is FNYEAQ in the germline V gene. V lost 3 bases and J lost 1, with 12 bases in between. This CDR3 contains 15 residues. The DNA for the CDR3 is TGTGCCAGCAGCTTGCGAGAGGTTGGGAACACTGAAGCTTTCTTT. This sequence encodes CASSLREVGNTEAFF. Using reference TRBV7-6 and TRBJ1-1 for the parts outside the CDR3, the full variable domain is GAGVSQSPRYKVTKRGQDVALRCDPISGHVSLYWYRQALGQGPEFLTYFNYEAQQDKSGLPNDRFSAERPEGSISTLTIQRTEQRDSAMYRCASSLREVGNTEAFFGQGTRLTVV.

V and J are TRBV9 and TRBJ2-1; D may be TRBD2 (5 bases). This CDR3 is 17 amino acids long. V lost 0 bases and J lost 9, with 22 bases in between. In germline, CDR1 is SGDLS, CDR2 YYNGEE. As DNA, the CDR3 is TGTGCCAGCAGCGTAGACACGGCAGGACTCTCTGGAACTGAGCAGTTCTTC. It encodes CASSVDTAGLSGTEQFF.

The count of this clone is one. This chain uses TRBV2 with TRBJ1-1; TRBD1 might be the D (6 bases). CDR1 and CDR2 from the germline V gene are SNHLY and FYNNEI. V lost 7 bases and J 5 bases, leaving 11 bases between the germline ends. The CDR3 runs 12 residues. This chain's CDR3 is CASKPRGTEAFF. The DNA for the CDR3 is TGTGCCAGCAAACCGAGGGGGACTGAAGCTTTCTTT. Based on the CDR3 plus reference TRBV2 and TRBJ1-1, the full variable domain is EPEVTQTPSHQVTQMGQEVILRCVPISNHLYFYWYRQILGQKVEFLVSFYNNEISEKSEIFDDQFSVERPDGSNFTLKIRSTKLEDSAMYFCASKPRGTEAFFGQGTRLTVV.

This sequence joins TRBV9 and TRBJ1-2; perhaps TRBD1 as D (6 bases). This CDR3 has 18 amino acids. Trimming removed 4 bases at V and 2 bases at J, with 24 bases between. Germline CDR1 is SGDLS and CDR2 is YYNGEE. The CDR3 sequence is CASSIRGVPGERNYGYTF. The CDR3 DNA follows: TGTGCCAGCAGCATAAGAGGGGTCCCAGGGGAGAGGAACTATGGCTACACCTTC.

The CDR3 DNA reads TGTGCCAGCAGCTTCCTGAAATTGAGGGGGACCATCTCTTCGGGGGAGCAGTACTTC. Its translation is CASSFLKLRGTISSGEQYF. The chain joins TRBV11-2 to TRBJ2-7, with D maybe TRBD1 (6 bases). Germline V lookup: CDR1 SGHAT, CDR2 FQNNGV. The CDR3 loop spans 19 amino acids. Trimming cost V 3 bases and J 7 bases, with 31 bases left between them.

The CDR3 DNA sequence: TGTGCCAGCAGTCCCTTAAGCGGAGAATACAATGAGCAGTTCTTC. Translation gives CASSPLSGEYNEQFF. This chain joins TRBV6-5 and TRBJ2-1, with a tentative D call TRBD2 (5 bases). The CDR3 extends over 15 amino acids. V lost 5 bases to trimming and J lost 4 bases, with 15 bases between them. The V gene's germline CDR1 is MNHEY and CDR2 SVGAGI.

This clone was seen a handful of times. The sample has other DNA sequences that encode this CDR3 too. This rearrangement joins TRBV7-9 to TRBJ2-7, with 8 bases that match TRBD1. The V and J ends lost 7 bases and 6 bases, in that order; junction bases with no gene match: 17. This CDR3 is 16 amino acids long. Germline values: CDR1 SEHNR, CDR2 FQNEAQ (reference sequence). CDR3: CASNLGQGQIVSEQYF. The CDR3 DNA is TGTGCCAGCAACCTCGGACAGGGACAGATTGTCTCCGAGCAGTACTTC.

The chain uses TRBV19 and TRBJ2-1, with 9 bases aligning to TRBD2. This CDR3 contains 14 residues. J lost 7 bases, V lost 10 bases, and 11 bases had no gene match. Germline loops: CDR1 LNHDA, CDR2 SQIVND (reference sequence). The chain's CDR3 is CATKREAMMNEQFF. CDR3 coding DNA: TGTGCCACCAAGCGGGAGGCGATGATGAATGAGCAGTTCTTC.

This chain uses TRBV7-9 with TRBJ2-3; maybe TRBD2 (6 bases). CDR3 length equals 14 residues. CDR1 is SEHNR and CDR2 is FQNEAQ in the germline V gene (reference sequence). The ends were cut back, 4 bases at V and 6 bases at J, with 14 bases in the middle. CDR3 DNA sequence: TGTGCCAGCAGCTACCCTTTGGCGGGGGATACGCAGTATTTT. It encodes CASSYPLAGDTQYF.